Reported below is one TCR beta chain. The sample originates from a study of blood T cell repertoires in COVID-19. Study-level background: Nucleic acid was either cDNA or gDNA, and it came from T cells, B-cell-depleted T cells, or PBMCs.

Germline V gives CDR1 LNHDA, CDR2 SQIVND (reference sequence). Trimming stripped 5 bases from V and 2 bases from J, with 11 bases between. This CDR3 spans 14 amino acids. Repertoires were generated with immunoSEQ multiplex PCR, while TCRdb's copy carries only in-frame clones and drops some. This table has about 140,000 clones, approximately 84% appearing once. This chain links TRBV19 with TRBJ2-3, with D unresolved. The receptor was isolated from a woman of 80 years or more in a cohort sampled during active or convalescent COVID-19. Sequenced input: peripheral blood. CDR3 bases: TGTGCCAGTAGTTACTCAAGTTACACAGATACGCAGTATTTT. The encoded protein is CASSYSSYTDTQYF.